This T cell receptor (beta chain) is from a study of PD-1 blockade in classical Hodgkin lymphoma. The CDR3 contains 14 residues. Trimming removed 2 bases at V and 5 bases at J, with 12 bases between. Germline CDR1 is SNHLY and CDR2 is FYNNEI. Every patient had relapsed following autologous stem cell transplantation, and cohorts differed in brentuximab vedotin exposure. Assay used: immunoSEQ multiplex PCR; TCRdb lists only in-frame clones, some missing. The data hold 11,000 to 15,000 clones, with roughly 78% observed a single time. Sequencing was performed on peripheral blood mononuclear cells (PBMCs), taken before the second cycle of nivolumab. This clonotype originated in a human donor with classical Hodgkin lymphoma. The chain links TRBV2 to TRBJ1-1; no firm D call. As DNA, the CDR3 is TGTGCCAGCAGTGAATTACCCGCGAGGACTGAAGCTTTCTTT. Residues: CASSELPARTEAFF.